This record looks at one TCR beta chain sequence and its context. Its antigen remains unknown. This entry is derived from a study of glioma-infiltrating T cells after dendritic cell vaccination. Background on the study: Dendritic cells derived from monocytes and pulsed with autologous tumor lysate formed the vaccine. Study-wide points: The cohort had few patients with full blood and tumor sets.

Fresh-frozen tumor tissue and more than two years of survival data were available for all. V was pared by 0 bases and J by 3 bases, with 6 bases between. This CDR3 contains 13 residues. Germline CDR1 and CDR2: SGHNT and YENEEA. Input was 2 to 2.5 ug genomic DNA, or all available if less. This table comes from immunoSEQ multiplex PCR, and its TCRdb copy is limited to in-frame clones, with some not included. Here the sample spans under 130,000 clones, approximately 80% being singletons. The starting material was blood, obtained before dendritic cell vaccination. This sequence was found in a human donor with glioblastoma. The chain links TRBV11-3 to TRBJ2-7; no clear D. CDR3 coding DNA: TGTGCCAGCAGCTTAGAGGGCTTCTACGAGCAGTACTTC. Translating it yields CASSLEGFYEQYF.